Ten or more counts support the clone carrying this T cell receptor (beta chain). Its specificity is unknown. Researchers attached unique molecular identifiers to individual cDNA molecules. One entry per CDR3 protein, called by TCRdb with MiXCR from the 5' RACE reads. Of under 70,000 distinct CDR3 sequences listed, around a tenth are singletons. The sample originates from a study of early T cells in non-severe SARS-CoV-2 infection. Overall study: With bulk RNA from unsorted whole blood as input, sequencing yielded unpaired chains. Overall study findings and caveats: Matches to VDJdb favored anti-spike CD8 responses and missed private and CD4 specificities.

V gave up 1 base and J gave up 1 base; unmatched junction bases: 6. This CDR3 has 18 residues. CDR1 MNHEY and CDR2 SVGAGI come from the germline V gene. This clonotype was sampled from an adult who was a healthcare worker with PCR-confirmed SARS-CoV-2 infection or an uninfected control (not recorded which). This chain joins TRBV6-5 and TRBJ2-6; 8 positions agree with TRBD1. Sequencing was done on a sample of whole blood. CDR3 residues: CASSYYPTGVSGANVLTF. In DNA, the CDR3 is TGTGCCAGCAGTTACTATCCGACAGGGGTTTCTGGGGCCAACGTCCTGACTTTC.